The sample holds a few counts of the clone carrying this T cell receptor (beta chain). Its target is unknown. The data derive from a study of T cell repertoires in cytomegalovirus infection. Across the study: In public TCR beta signatures, there were indications of both CMV infection and matching HLA type. Findings and caveats of the study: Pooled public TCR beta family frequency picked out CMV carriers with the relevant HLA. Within the response measured ex vivo, HLA-C-restricted CMV-specific TCR beta clonotypes were dominant.

The CDR3 runs to 15 residues. CDR1 SGHVT and CDR2 SQSDAQ come from the germline V gene. V lost 3 bases and J lost 6; bases outside the gene matches: 8. Using its own MiXCR run on the reads, TCRdb lists one record per CDR3 protein. Here the sample spans a few hundred thousand distinct CDR3 sequences, approximately 17% being singletons. Input material: CD8+ T cells from PBMCs. This clonotype was obtained from a human donor in good health (CMV status not recorded). Some clones in this sample may be carry-over from other donors' samples. V gene TRBV7-4 combines with J gene TRBJ2-7, with 10 bases identical to TRBD1. CDR3 in DNA: TGTGCCAGCAGCTTCTCGGGACAGGGGTTCTCCGAGCAGTACTTC. Translated, it gives CASSFSGQGFSEQYF. Full variable domain (outside the CDR3, taken from reference TRBV7-4 and TRBJ2-7): GAGVSQSPRYKVAKRGRDVALRCDSISGHVTLYWYRQTLGQGSEVLTYSQSDAQRDKSGRPSGRFSAERPERSVSTLKIQRTEQGDSAVYLCASSFSGQGFSEQYFGPGTRLTVT.